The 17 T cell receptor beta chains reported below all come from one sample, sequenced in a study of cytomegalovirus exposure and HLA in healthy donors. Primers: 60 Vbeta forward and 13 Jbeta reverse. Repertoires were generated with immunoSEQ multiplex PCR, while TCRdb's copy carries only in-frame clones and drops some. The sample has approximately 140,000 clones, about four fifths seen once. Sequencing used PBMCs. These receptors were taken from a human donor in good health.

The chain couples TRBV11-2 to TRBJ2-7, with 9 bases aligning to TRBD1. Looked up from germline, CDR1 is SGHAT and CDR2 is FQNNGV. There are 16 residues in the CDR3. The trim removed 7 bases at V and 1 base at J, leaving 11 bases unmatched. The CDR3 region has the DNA TGTGCCAGCACTGGGGCCGGACAGGGGTTATCCTACGAGCAGTACTTC. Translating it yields CASTGAGQGLSYEQYF. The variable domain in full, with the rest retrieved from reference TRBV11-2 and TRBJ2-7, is EAGVAQSPRYKIIEKRQSVAFWCNPISGHATLYWYQQILGQGPKLLIQFQNNGVVDDSQLPKDRFSAERLKGVDSTLKIQPAKLEDSAVYLCASTGAGQGLSYEQYFGPGTRLTVT.

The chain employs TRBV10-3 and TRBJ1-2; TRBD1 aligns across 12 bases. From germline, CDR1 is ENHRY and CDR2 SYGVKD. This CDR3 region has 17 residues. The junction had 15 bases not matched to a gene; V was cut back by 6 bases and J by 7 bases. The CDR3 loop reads CAIRPAGTGGVAGGYTF. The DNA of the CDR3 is TGTGCCATCAGACCTGCCGGGACAGGGGGCGTAGCGGGTGGCTACACCTTC.

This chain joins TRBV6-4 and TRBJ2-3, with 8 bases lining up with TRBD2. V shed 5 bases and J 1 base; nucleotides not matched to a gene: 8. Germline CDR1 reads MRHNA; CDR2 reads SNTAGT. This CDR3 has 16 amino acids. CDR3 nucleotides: TGTGCCAGCAGTTCAATCAGCGGGAGCGGCACAGATACGCAGTATTTT. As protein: CASSSISGSGTDTQYF.

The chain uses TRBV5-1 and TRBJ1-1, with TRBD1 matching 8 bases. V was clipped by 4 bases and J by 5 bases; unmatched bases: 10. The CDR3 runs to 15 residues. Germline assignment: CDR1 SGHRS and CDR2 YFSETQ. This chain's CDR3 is CASSPGAGGQTEAFF. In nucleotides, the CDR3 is TGCGCCAGCAGCCCGGGGGCAGGGGGCCAAACTGAAGCTTTCTTT.

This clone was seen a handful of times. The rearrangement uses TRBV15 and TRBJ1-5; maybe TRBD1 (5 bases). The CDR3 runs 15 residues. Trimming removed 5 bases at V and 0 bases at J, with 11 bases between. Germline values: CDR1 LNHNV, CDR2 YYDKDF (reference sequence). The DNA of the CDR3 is TGTGCCACCAGCCCCCGGGGGGGTAGCAATCAGCCCCAGCATTTT. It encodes CATSPRGGSNQPQHF.

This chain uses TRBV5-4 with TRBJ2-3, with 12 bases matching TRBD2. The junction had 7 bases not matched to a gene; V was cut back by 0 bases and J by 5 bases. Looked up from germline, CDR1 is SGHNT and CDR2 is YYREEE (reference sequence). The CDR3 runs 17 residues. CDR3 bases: TGTGCCAGCAGCTTGGATAGGACTAGCGGGATTGGAGATACGCAGTATTTT. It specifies CASSLDRTSGIGDTQYF.

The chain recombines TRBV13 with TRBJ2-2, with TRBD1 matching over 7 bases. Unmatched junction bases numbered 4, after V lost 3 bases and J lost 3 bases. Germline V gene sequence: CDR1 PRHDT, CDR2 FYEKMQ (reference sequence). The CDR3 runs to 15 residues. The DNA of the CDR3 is TGTGCCAGCAGCTTGACAGGGCCCGACACCGGGGAGCTGTTTTTT. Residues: CASSLTGPDTGELFF.

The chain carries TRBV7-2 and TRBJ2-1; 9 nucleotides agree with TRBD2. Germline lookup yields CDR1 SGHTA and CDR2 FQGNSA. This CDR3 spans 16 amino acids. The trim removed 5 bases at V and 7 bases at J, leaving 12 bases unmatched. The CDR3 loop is CASSGTLAGTLNEQFF. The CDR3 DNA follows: TGTGCCAGCAGCGGGACGCTAGCGGGAACGTTGAATGAGCAGTTCTTC.

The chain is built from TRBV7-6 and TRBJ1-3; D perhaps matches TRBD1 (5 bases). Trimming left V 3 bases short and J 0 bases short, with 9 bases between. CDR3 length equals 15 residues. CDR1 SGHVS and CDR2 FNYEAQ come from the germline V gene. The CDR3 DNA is TGTGCCAGCAGCTTGGGGGGGAGCTCTGGAAACACCATATATTTT. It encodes CASSLGGSSGNTIYF.

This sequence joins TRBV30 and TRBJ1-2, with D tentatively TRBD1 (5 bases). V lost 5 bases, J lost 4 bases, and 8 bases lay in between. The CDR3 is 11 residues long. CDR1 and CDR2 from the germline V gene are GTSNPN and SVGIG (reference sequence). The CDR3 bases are TGTGCCTGGTGTAGGGGCTATGGCTACACCTTC. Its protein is CAWCRGYGYTF.

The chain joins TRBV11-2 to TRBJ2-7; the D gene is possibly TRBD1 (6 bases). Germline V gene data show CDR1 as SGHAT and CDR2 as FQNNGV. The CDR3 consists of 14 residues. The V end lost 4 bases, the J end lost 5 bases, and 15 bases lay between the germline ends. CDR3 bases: TGTGCCAGCAGCTATCCACAGGGAAGGGACGAGCAGTACTTC. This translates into CASSYPQGRDEQYF.

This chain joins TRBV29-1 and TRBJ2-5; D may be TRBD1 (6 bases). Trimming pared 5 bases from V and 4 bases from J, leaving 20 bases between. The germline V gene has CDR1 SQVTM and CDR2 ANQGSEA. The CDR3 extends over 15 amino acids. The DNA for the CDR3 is TGCAGCGTTCAAAGGACAGTTTCGGTGCCAGAGACCCAGTACTTC. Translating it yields CSVQRTVSVPETQYF.

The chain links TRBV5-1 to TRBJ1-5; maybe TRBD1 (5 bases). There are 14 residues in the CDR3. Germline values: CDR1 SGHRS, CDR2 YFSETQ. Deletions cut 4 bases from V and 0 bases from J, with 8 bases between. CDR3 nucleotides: TGCGCCAGCAGCACAGACAGTAGCAATCAGCCCCAGCATTTT. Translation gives CASSTDSSNQPQHF.

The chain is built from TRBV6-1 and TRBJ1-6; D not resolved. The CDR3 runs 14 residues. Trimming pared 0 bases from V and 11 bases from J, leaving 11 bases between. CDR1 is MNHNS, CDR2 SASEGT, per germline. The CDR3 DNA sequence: TGTGCCAGCAGTGAAGCGCAACCGGGTCCACCCCTCCACTTT. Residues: CASSEAQPGPPLHF.

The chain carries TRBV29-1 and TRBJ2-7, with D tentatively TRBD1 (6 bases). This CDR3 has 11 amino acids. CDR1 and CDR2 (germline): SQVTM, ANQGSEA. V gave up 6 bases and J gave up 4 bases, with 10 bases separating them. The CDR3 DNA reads TGCAGCGTCCGAAGGGGGTACGAGCAGTACTTC. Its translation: CSVRRGYEQYF.

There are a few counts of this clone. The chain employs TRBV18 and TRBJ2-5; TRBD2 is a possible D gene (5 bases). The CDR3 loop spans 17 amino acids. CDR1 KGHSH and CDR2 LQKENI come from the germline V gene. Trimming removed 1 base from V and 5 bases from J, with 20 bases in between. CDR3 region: CASSPLNLGVGRETQYF. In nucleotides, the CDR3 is TGTGCCAGCTCACCACTCAATTTGGGAGTCGGTCGGGAGACCCAGTACTTC.

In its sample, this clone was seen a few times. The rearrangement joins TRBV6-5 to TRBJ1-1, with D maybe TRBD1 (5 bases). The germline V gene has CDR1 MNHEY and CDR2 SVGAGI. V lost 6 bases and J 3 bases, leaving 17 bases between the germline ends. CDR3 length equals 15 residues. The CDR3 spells CASRVMGGAHTEAFF. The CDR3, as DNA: TGTGCCAGCAGAGTCATGGGGGGAGCTCACACTGAAGCTTTCTTT.